Each of the 29 T cell receptor beta chains below was sequenced from the same sample in a study of regulatory T cells in long-lasting Graves disease. Relying on iRepertoire HTBI primers and Arm-PCR of CDR3 regions, the team built TCR beta libraries. One entry per CDR3 protein, called by TCRdb with MiXCR from the multiplex PCR reads. The repertoire holds hundreds of thousands of distinct CDR3 sequences, around 20% seen once, with just under 30% in the top ten. As for time point: persistent/refractory GD, antithyroid drugs over 5 years with positive TRAb. RNA from PBMCs was the source of the TCR library. The starting material was peripheral blood mononuclear cells (PBMCs), obtained when the disease was refractory, from a patient treated with antithyroid drugs. The receptors come from a female donor with Graves disease.

Note on this clonotype: A read error may be the cause here, since a much bigger clone is one base away. V and J are TRBV30 and TRBJ1-2; D remains ambiguous. Germline CDR1 reads GTSNPN; CDR2 reads SVGIG (reference sequence). The CDR3 is made up of 13 amino acids. CDR3 DNA sequence: TGTGCCTGGAGTGTGGGCAGGACGTATGGCAACACCTTC. Amino acid sequence: CAWSVGRTYGNTF.

At least ten counts were recorded for this clonotype. V gene TRBV3-1 combines with J gene TRBJ1-1; 9 nucleotides line up with TRBD1. V lost 2 bases, J lost 12 bases, and 4 bases stayed unmatched. Germline V gives CDR1 LGHDT, CDR2 YNNKEL (reference sequence). The CDR3 contains 12 residues. The CDR3 nucleotides are TGTGCCAGCAGCCAATGGGGACAGGGTCCTTTCTTT. Protein product: CASSQWGQGPFF.

The chain has TRBV18 and TRBJ1-5, with D hard to call. Deletions cut 5 bases from V and 9 bases from J, with 17 bases between. Germline V CDR1 and CDR2: KGHSH, LQKENI. The CDR3 length is 14 residues. This CDR3 reads CASSKDSDGRPQHF. As DNA, the CDR3 is TGTGCCAGCTCAAAAGACTCCGATGGGCGGCCCCAGCATTTT.

The chain employs TRBV5-6 and TRBJ2-7; D is unclear. Trimming removed 0 bases at V and 8 bases at J, with 12 bases between. The CDR3 contains 13 residues. In germline, CDR1 is SGHDT, CDR2 YYEEEE. The CDR3 loop is CASSLGGKLKQYF. The CDR3 nucleotides are TGTGCCAGCAGCTTGGGTGGGAAGTTGAAGCAGTACTTC.

This clonotype turned up a few times. The chain recombines TRBV3-1 with TRBJ1-1, with D perhaps matching TRBD1 (5 bases). Trimming left V 4 bases short and J 3 bases short, with 15 bases between. The germline V gene has CDR1 LGHDT and CDR2 YNNKEL (reference sequence). CDR3 length: 15 residues. CDR3 sequence: CASSPTQDTHTEAFF. DNA for the CDR3: TGTGCCAGCAGCCCGACACAGGATACCCACACTGAAGCTTTCTTT.

This clonotype has a count of ten or more. The chain carries TRBV7-2 and TRBJ1-5, with D perhaps matching TRBD1 (6 bases). CDR1 and CDR2 from the germline V gene are SGHTA and FQGNSA. This CDR3 has 15 residues. Trimming shortened V by 5 bases and J by 1 base, and 12 bases separated the two germline ends. In nucleotides, the CDR3 is TGTGCCAGCAGCCTACAGGGACTCAGCAATCAGCCCCAGCATTTT. It translates to CASSLQGLSNQPQHF.

The chain employs TRBV20-1 and TRBJ2-7, with D possibly matching TRBD1 (5 bases). The V gene lost 4 bases and the J gene lost 2 bases, with 15 bases spanning the gap. The CDR3 contains 14 residues. The germline V gene encodes CDR1 DFQATT and CDR2 SNEGSKA (reference sequence). The CDR3 nucleotides are TGCAGTGCTAATCCCGGACAACTTACCTACGAGCAGTACTTC. Translation gives CSANPGQLTYEQYF.

Ten or more counts support this clonotype. The V and J genes are TRBV7-2 and TRBJ2-5; D unclear. V shed 5 bases and J shed 5 bases, with 12 bases lying between them. Germline CDR1 reads SGHTA; CDR2 reads FQGNSA. The CDR3 has 13 amino acids. CDR3 region: CASSAWGAETQYF. The CDR3 DNA follows: TGTGCCAGCAGCGCCTGGGGTGCGGAGACCCAGTACTTC.

The chain links TRBV7-9 to TRBJ2-6; unclear D gene. Trimming removed 6 bases at V and 0 bases at J, with 9 bases between. The CDR3 length is 15 residues. In germline, CDR1 is SEHNR, CDR2 FQNEAQ (reference sequence). The CDR3 loop is CASSSSYSGANVLTF. As DNA, the CDR3 is TGTGCCAGCAGTTCCTCTTACTCTGGGGCCAACGTCCTGACTTTC.

This clonotype was seen many times. The chain carries TRBV28 and TRBJ1-1, with a tentative D call TRBD1 (5 bases). Trimming removed 5 bases at V and 1 base at J, with 11 bases between. The CDR3 sequence is 14 residues long. Germline V CDR1 and CDR2: MDHEN, SYDVKM. As DNA, the CDR3 is TGTGCCAGCAGTGGGGCAGGAGGGAACACTGAAGCTTTCTTT. As protein: CASSGAGGNTEAFF. Filled out from reference TRBV28 and TRBJ1-1, the complete variable domain reads DVKVTQSSRYLVKRTGEKVFLECVQDMDHENMFWYRQDPGLGLRLIYFSYDVKMKEKGDIPEGYSVSREKKERFSLILESASTNQTSMYLCASSGAGGNTEAFFGQGTRLTVV.

The table lists this clonotype with a few counts. The CDR3 spells CSVETWGHYTEAFF. CDR3 sequence (DNA): TGCAGCGTTGAAACTTGGGGACACTACACTGAAGCTTTCTTT. The rearrangement uses TRBV29-1 and TRBJ1-1, with D perhaps matching TRBD1 (6 bases). This CDR3 comprises 14 residues. Germline V gene data show CDR1 as SQVTM and CDR2 as ANQGSEA. V was pared by 2 bases and J by 3 bases, with 13 bases between.

This clonotype has a count of ten or more. The CDR3 DNA reads TGCAGCGTTGAACAACCGATGAACACTGAAGCTTTCTTT. Translation: CSVEQPMNTEAFF. The chain links TRBV29-1 to TRBJ1-1, with D uncertain. V was shortened by 2 bases and J by 0 bases, with 7 bases between the two germline ends. Germline-derived CDR1 and CDR2 are SQVTM and ANQGSEA. The CDR3 totals 13 residues. The full variable domain, its missing parts supplied by reference TRBV29-1 and TRBJ1-1, is SAVISQKPSRDICQRGTSLTIQCQVDSQVTMMFWYRQQPGQSLTLIATANQGSEATYESGFVIDKFPISRPNLTFSTLTVSNMSPEDSSIYLCSVEQPMNTEAFFGQGTRLTVV.

This clonotype came up a few times. This chain links TRBV12-3 or TRBV12-4 with TRBJ2-7; D may be TRBD1 (6 bases). This CDR3 contains 16 residues. Between the trimmed V and J ends, which lost 0 bases and 3 bases, there was a span of 15 bases. CDR3 amino acids: CASSLAEPGVGYEQYF. The DNA of the CDR3 is TGTGCCAGCAGTTTAGCGGAACCAGGGGTGGGCTACGAGCAGTACTTC.

The chain couples TRBV2 to TRBJ2-5, with D perhaps TRBD1 (6 bases). V was clipped by 5 bases and J by 7 bases, with 14 bases between them. The V gene's germline CDR1 is SNHLY and CDR2 FYNNEI. The CDR3 is made up of 13 amino acids. The CDR3 DNA follows: TGTGCCAGCAGTAAACAGGGAATCGCGACCCAGTACTTC. Amino acid sequence: CASSKQGIATQYF. Based on the CDR3 plus reference TRBV2 and TRBJ2-5, the full variable domain is EPEVTQTPSHQVTQMGQEVILRCVPISNHLYFYWYRQILGQKVEFLVSFYNNEISEKSEIFDDQFSVERPDGSNFTLKIRSTKLEDSAMYFCASSKQGIATQYFGPGTRLLVL.

V is TRBV7-2 and J is TRBJ2-2; 8 bases are a match to TRBD1. J gave up 5 bases and V 1 base, and 6 bases lay outside the gene matches. From germline, CDR1 is SGHTA and CDR2 FQGNSA. The CDR3 consists of 16 residues. The CDR3 protein is CASSLGDRGKTGELFF. Written as DNA, the CDR3 is TGTGCCAGCAGCTTAGGTGACAGGGGAAAAACCGGGGAGCTGTTTTTT.

This clonotype appeared many times. The V call is TRBV7-2, the J call TRBJ1-2; unclear D gene. The CDR3 spans 14 residues. The germline V gene has CDR1 SGHTA and CDR2 FQGNSA. V lost 2 bases to trimming and J lost 1 base, with 8 bases between them. CDR3 DNA: TGTGCCAGCAGCTTAACGCCCAGTAACTATGGCTACACCTTC. Translated, it gives CASSLTPSNYGYTF.

This chain links TRBV2 with TRBJ1-1; D gene unclear. CDR1 SNHLY and CDR2 FYNNEI come from the germline V gene. This CDR3 spans 12 amino acids. The V end lost 4 bases, the J end lost 8 bases, and 11 bases lay between the germline ends. CDR3 sequence: CASSGESNEAFF. CDR3 bases: TGTGCCAGCAGTGGAGAGAGCAACGAAGCTTTCTTT.

This clonotype has only a few counts. The V call is TRBV12-3 or TRBV12-4, the J call TRBJ1-1; perhaps TRBD1 as D (5 bases). With 2 bases removed from V and 9 bases from J, the gap between germline ends came to 10 bases. The CDR3 extends over 12 amino acids. The CDR3 protein is CASSLLGAQAFF. The CDR3 region has the DNA TGTGCCAGCAGTTTATTAGGGGCGCAAGCTTTCTTT.

The chain is built from TRBV28 and TRBJ2-7, with D perhaps given as TRBD1 or TRBD2 (9 bases each). In germline, CDR1 is MDHEN, CDR2 SYDVKM. Trimming shortened V by 6 bases and J by 2 bases, and 29 bases separated the two germline ends. The CDR3 loop spans 19 amino acids. Here the CDR3 reads CASSLRDRARLAVTYEQYF. The CDR3 coding sequence is TGTGCCAGCAGCCTCCGGGACAGGGCACGACTAGCGGTAACCTACGAGCAGTACTTC.

V usage is TRBV3-1 and J usage is TRBJ1-3, with D possibly TRBD1 on 5 matching bases. The germline gives CDR1 LGHDT, CDR2 YNNKEL (reference sequence). V was trimmed by 2 bases and J by 0 bases, leaving 14 bases between them. There are 17 residues in the CDR3. The CDR3 reads CASSQQGRRISGNTIYF. Here the CDR3 DNA reads TGTGCCAGCAGCCAACAGGGACGGCGGATCTCTGGAAACACCATATATTTT.

This clonotype has at least ten counts. The V and J genes are TRBV2 and TRBJ2-5; no firm D call. The CDR3 consists of 16 residues. Germline assignment: CDR1 SNHLY and CDR2 FYNNEI. Trimming cost V 4 bases and J 1 base, with 16 bases left between them. The CDR3 nucleotides are TGTGCCAGCAGTGTTCGACATCCGGTTGGCCAAGAGACCCAGTACTTC. Translating gives CASSVRHPVGQETQYF.

The gene calls are TRBV4-1 and TRBJ2-7; possibly TRBD2 for D (6 bases). Looked up from germline, CDR1 is MGHRA and CDR2 is YSYEKL. Trimming removed 3 bases from V and 7 bases from J, with 16 bases in between. This CDR3 has 14 amino acids. CDR3 in amino acids: CASSQLAHREEQYF. The CDR3 region has the DNA TGCGCCAGCAGCCAGCTAGCGCACCGGGAAGAGCAGTACTTC.

Comment on this clonotype: Only one base separates this from a far larger clonotype, so it likely reflects a read error. The V and J genes are TRBV12-3 or TRBV12-4 and TRBJ1-2, with D possibly matching TRBD1 (5 bases). The CDR3 totals 14 residues. Trimming removed 6 bases at V and 3 bases at J, with 14 bases between. CDR3 in DNA: TGTGCCAGCAGACTTATACAGGAAGACTATGGCTACACCTTC. It yields the protein CASRLIQEDYGYTF.

This clonotype was recorded at least ten times. The chain carries TRBV28 and TRBJ2-1; D tentatively fits TRBD1 or TRBD2 (5 bases each). V lost 5 bases, J lost 4 bases, and 24 bases lay in between. The germline V gene has CDR1 MDHEN and CDR2 SYDVKM. The CDR3 has 18 residues. The CDR3 loop reads CASSLLHLRGLIYNEQFF. Here the CDR3 DNA reads TGTGCCAGCAGTCTCTTACACCTTCGGGGCCTAATTTACAATGAGCAGTTCTTC.

This clonotype has only a few counts. The chain uses TRBV20-1 and TRBJ2-7; D is possibly TRBD1 (6 bases). CDR1 and CDR2 (germline): DFQATT, SNEGSKA (reference sequence). The CDR3 runs to 14 residues. This CDR3 is CRPLRDTDPYEQYF. The CDR3 bases are TGCAGGCCGCTCCGGGACACGGACCCTTACGAGCAGTACTTC.

This clonotype was counted once. The chain employs TRBV5-1 and TRBJ2-5; 10 bases fit TRBD2. V trimming: 5 bases; J trimming: 5 bases; junction bases outside the gene matches: 6. The germline CDR1 and CDR2 sequences are SGHRS and YFSETQ. This CDR3 has 14 residues. The CDR3 DNA reads as TGCGCCAGCAGGGAACTAGCGGGACTCGAGACCCAGTACTTC. This codes for CASRELAGLETQYF.

The chain recombines TRBV7-2 with TRBJ1-1, with a weak D call TRBD1 (6 bases). The germline gives CDR1 SGHTA, CDR2 FQGNSA. The CDR3 is made up of 14 amino acids. V lost 7 bases to trimming and J lost 1 base, with 13 bases between them. CDR3 nucleotide sequence: TGTGCCAGCACCTTGGGACATTCGAACACTGAAGCTTTCTTT. Translated: CASTLGHSNTEAFF.

This clonotype was picked up a small number of times. The chain carries TRBV11-2 and TRBJ1-1; D uncertain. Germline V gene lookup returns CDR1 SGHAT and CDR2 FQNNGV. CDR3 length: 14 residues. V was pared by 5 bases and J by 1 base, with 11 bases between. The CDR3 DNA is TGTGCCAGCAGCCCAGCCTTTGGGAACACTGAAGCTTTCTTT. Translation: CASSPAFGNTEAFF.

The sample holds many counts of this clonotype. The chain employs TRBV12-3 or TRBV12-4 and TRBJ1-1, with TRBD1 identical over 11 bases. The CDR3 loop spans 17 amino acids. The V segment lost 5 bases and the J segment 2 bases; nucleotides outside the gene matches: 10. CDR3 residues: CASSPRDRGIENTEAFF. The CDR3, as DNA: TGTGCCAGCAGTCCGCGGGACAGGGGGATCGAAAACACTGAAGCTTTCTTT.